This T cell receptor (beta chain) was obtained from a study of CD8+CD57+ T cells in acquired aplastic anemia. Genomic DNA constituted the template upon which TCR beta VDJ and CDR3 profiling was performed. TCRdb reanalysed the reads using MiXCR and keeps one entry per CDR3 protein. The table includes under 250,000 distinct CDR3 sequences, 45% to 50% detected once. Patients chosen for sequencing had CD8+CD57+ cells that had expanded, as shown by flow cytometry. Germline V lookup: CDR1 KGHDR, CDR2 SFDVKD. CDR3 size: 13 residues. The V gene lost 7 bases and the J gene lost 6 bases, with 12 bases spanning the gap.

The origin of this receptor is a human donor with aplastic anemia. The V and J genes are TRBV24-1 and TRBJ1-5; possible D gene TRBD1, 5 bases. The sequenced sample consisted of sorted CD4+, CD8+, or CD8+CD57+ T cells (not recorded which) from PBMCs. CDR3 protein: CATSAGSLQPQHF. DNA for the CDR3: TGTGCCACCAGCGCAGGGTCTCTTCAGCCCCAGCATTTT.